This T cell receptor beta chain was recovered during a study of Ad26.COV2.S vaccination and SARS-CoV-2 variants. Profiling relied on immunoSEQ multiplex PCR, and the TCRdb table lists in-frame clones only, not all of them. The sample lists hundreds of thousands of clones; about 89% were seen once. Broader study findings: Placebo recipients had lower spike-specific TCR breadth than vaccine recipients. Placebo recipients and vaccine recipients were similar in non-spike TCR breadth.

A remark on this clone: The antigen remains undetermined.

Specified treatment: 19 received Ad26.COV2.S at low or high dose, single or two shots; roughly five received placebo; per-sample allocation not given. Day 63 after the first injection of vaccine or placebo was the sampling time. Sequencing used peripheral blood, obtained in a trial of Ad26.COV2.S vaccine versus placebo. This clonotype was sampled from a person aged 18 to 59 who received the Ad26.COV2.S COVID-19 vaccine or a placebo.

CDR3 in DNA: TGTGCCATCAGTGATCGGACAGGGTCTATGGGGACCCAGTACTTC. It specifies CAISDRTGSMGTQYF. The V gene is TRBV10-3, the J gene TRBJ2-5; 8 positions match TRBD1. The CDR3 is made up of 15 amino acids. Germline CDR1 reads ENHRY; CDR2 reads SYGVKD. Trimming at V came to 3 bases and at J to 7 bases, leaving 10 bases not matched to a gene.